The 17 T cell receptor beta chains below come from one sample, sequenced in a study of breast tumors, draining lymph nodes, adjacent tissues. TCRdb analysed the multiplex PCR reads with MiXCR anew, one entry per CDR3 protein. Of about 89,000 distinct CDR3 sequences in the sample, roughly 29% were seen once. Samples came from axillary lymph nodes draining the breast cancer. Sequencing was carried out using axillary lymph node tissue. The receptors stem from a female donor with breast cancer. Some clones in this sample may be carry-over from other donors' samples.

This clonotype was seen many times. The CDR3 region has the DNA TGTGCCAGTAGTTCCAACTACGCGACAGGGAGCCCCTACGAGCAGTACTTC. Translation: CASSSNYATGSPYEQYF. The J gene is TRBJ2-7, the V gene TRBV19, with TRBD1 matching 7 bases. This CDR3 comprises 17 residues. Germline CDR1 and CDR2: LNHDA and SQIVND (reference sequence). After removal of 5 bases from V and 2 bases from J, the junction contained 15 bases not matched to a gene.

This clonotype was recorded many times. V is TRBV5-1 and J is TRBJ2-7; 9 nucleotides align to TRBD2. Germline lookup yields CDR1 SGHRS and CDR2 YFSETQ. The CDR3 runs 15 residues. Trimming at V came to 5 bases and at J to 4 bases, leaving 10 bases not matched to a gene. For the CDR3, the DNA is TGCGCCAGCAGTTGGGGGGCGGGAGGGCCGTACGAGCAGTACTTC. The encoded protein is CASSWGAGGPYEQYF. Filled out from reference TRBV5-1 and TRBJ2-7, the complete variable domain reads KAGVTQTPRYLIKTRGQQVTLSCSPISGHRSVSWYQQTPGQGLQFLFEYFSETQRNKGNFPGRFSGRQFSNSRSEMNVSTLELGDSALYLCASSWGAGGPYEQYFGPGTRLTVT.

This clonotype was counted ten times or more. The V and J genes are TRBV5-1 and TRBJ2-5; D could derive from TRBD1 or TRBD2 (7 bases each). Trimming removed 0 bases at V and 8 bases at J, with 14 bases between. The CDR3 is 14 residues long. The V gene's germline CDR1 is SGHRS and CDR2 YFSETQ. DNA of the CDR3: TGCGCCAGCAGCTTGGGACAGGGAGGGGACACCCAGTACTTC. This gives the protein CASSLGQGGDTQYF.

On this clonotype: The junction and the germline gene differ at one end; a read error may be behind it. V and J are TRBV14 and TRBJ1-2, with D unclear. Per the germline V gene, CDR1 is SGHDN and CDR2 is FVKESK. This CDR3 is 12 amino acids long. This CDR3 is CASSPGSYGYTF. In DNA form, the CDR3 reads TGCGCCAGCAGCCCGGGGAGCTATGGCTACACCTTC. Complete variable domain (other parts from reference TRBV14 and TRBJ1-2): EAGVTQFPSHSVIEKGQTVTLRCDPISGHDNLYWYRRVMGKEIKFLLHFVKESKQDESGMPNNRFLAERTGGTYSTLKVQPAELEDSGVYFCASSPGSYGYTFGSGTRLTVV.

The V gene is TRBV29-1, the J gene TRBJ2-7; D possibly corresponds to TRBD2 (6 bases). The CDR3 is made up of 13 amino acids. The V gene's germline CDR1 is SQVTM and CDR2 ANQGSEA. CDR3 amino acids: CSVVAEVSYEQYF. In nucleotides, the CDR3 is TGCAGTGTAGTAGCGGAGGTTTCCTACGAGCAGTACTTC.

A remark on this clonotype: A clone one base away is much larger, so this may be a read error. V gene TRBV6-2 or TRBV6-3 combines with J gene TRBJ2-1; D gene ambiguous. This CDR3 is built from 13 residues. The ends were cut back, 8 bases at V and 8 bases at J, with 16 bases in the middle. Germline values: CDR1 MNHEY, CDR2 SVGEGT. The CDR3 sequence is CASGFHPGHEQFF. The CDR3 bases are TGTGCCAGCGGTTTCCACCCGGGTCATGAGCAGTTCTTC.

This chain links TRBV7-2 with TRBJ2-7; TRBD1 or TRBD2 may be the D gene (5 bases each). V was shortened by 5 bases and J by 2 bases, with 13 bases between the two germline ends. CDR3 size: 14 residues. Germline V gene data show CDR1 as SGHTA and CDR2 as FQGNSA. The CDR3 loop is CASSPRDGTYEQYF. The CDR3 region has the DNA TGTGCCAGCAGCCCCCGGGACGGTACCTACGAGCAGTACTTC.

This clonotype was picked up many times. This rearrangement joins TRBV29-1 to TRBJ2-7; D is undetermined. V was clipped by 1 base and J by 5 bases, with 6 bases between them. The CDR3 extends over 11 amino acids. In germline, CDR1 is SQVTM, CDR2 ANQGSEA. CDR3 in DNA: TGCAGCGTTGAAGGAGGAGACGAGCAGTACTTC. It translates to CSVEGGDEQYF.

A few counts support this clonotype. The CDR3 DNA is TGTGCCAGCAGCGCTGGACAGTACTTC. This codes for CASSAGQYF. The chain has TRBV9 and TRBJ2-5; no clear D gene. Trimming pared 3 bases from V and 11 bases from J, leaving 5 bases between. The CDR3 is 9 amino acids. Looked up from germline, CDR1 is SGDLS and CDR2 is YYNGEE.

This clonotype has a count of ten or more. CDR3 coding DNA: TGTGCCAGCAGCTTGGATCCCCAGCATAACGAGCAGTACTTC. Its translation: CASSLDPQHNEQYF. The V gene is TRBV5-4, the J gene TRBJ2-7; unclear D gene. The CDR3 runs 14 residues. With 0 bases removed from V and 5 bases from J, the gap between germline ends came to 12 bases. Germline V CDR1 and CDR2: SGHNT, YYREEE (reference sequence).

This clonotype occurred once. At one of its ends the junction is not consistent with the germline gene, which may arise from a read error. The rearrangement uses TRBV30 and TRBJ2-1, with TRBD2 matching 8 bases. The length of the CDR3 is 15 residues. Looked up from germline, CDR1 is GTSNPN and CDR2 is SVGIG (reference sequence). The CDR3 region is CAWNPPAGDNNKQFF. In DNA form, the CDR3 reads TGTGCCTGGAACCCACCAGCGGGAGACAACAATAAGCAGTTCTTC.

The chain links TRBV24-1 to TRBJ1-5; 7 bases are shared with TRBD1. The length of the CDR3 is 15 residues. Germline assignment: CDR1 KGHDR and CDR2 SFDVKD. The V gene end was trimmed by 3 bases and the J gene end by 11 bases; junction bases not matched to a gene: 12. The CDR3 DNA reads TGTGCCACCAGTGATGACCGAGACAGGGAATCAGCCCAGCATTTT. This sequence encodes CATSDDRDRESAQHF.

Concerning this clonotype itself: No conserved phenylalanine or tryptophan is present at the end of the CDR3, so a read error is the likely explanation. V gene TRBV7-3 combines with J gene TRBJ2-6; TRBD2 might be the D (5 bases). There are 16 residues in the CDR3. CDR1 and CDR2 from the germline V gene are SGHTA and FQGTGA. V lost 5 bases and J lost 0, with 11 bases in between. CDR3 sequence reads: CASSTSRGSGANVLTL. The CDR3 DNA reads TGTGCCAGCAGCACGAGCCGGGGCTCTGGGGCCAACGTCCTGACTCTC.

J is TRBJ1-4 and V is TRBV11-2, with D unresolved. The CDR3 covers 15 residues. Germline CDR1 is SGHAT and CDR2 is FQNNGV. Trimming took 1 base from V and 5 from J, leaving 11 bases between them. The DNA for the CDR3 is TGTGCCAGCAGCTTAGTTTCAGCAGCCAATGAAAAACTGTTTTTT. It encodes CASSLVSAANEKLFF.

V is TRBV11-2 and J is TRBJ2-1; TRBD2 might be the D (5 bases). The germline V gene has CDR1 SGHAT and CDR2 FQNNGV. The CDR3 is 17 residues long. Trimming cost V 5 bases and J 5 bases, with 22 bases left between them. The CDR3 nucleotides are TGTGCCAGCAGCCTCCACTGGGCCAGCGGCCAAGACAATGAGCAGTTCTTC. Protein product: CASSLHWASGQDNEQFF.

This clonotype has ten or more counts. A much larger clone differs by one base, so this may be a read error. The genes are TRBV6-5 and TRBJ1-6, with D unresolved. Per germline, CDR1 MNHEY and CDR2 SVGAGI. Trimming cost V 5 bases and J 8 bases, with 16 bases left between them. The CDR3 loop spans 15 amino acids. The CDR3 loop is CASSHYGSADSPLHF. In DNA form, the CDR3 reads TGTGCCAGCAGTCACTATGGGAGTGCGGATTCACCCCTCCACTTT.

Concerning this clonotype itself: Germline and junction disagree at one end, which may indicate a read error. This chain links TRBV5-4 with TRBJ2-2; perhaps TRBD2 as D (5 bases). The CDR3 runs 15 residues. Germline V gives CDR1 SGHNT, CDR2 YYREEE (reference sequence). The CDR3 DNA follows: TGCGCCCGCAGCTTAGGAGGAATACGTGACGGGGAGCTGTTTTTT. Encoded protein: CARSLGGIRDGELFF. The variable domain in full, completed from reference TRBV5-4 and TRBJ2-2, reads ETGVTQSPTHLIKTRGQQVTLRCSSQSGHNTVSWYQQALGQGPQFIFQYYREEENGRGNFPPRFSGLQFPNYSSELNVNALELDDSALYLCARSLGGIRDGELFFGEGSRLTVL.